Sequencing of this TCR beta chain was carried out in a study of response to subunit inactivated influenza vaccine. MiXCR, applied by TCRdb to the RT-PCR reads, yields one record per CDR3 protein. The sample yields 500,000 to 600,000 distinct CDR3 sequences, approximately 14% seen once. The germline V and J ends were trimmed by 0 bases and 4 bases, with 10 bases remaining between them. The CDR3 is 15 amino acids. From germline, CDR1 is SGHRS and CDR2 YFSETQ. The clonotype was recovered from a man aged 45-65 years who received an inactivated influenza vaccine. V gene TRBV5-1 combines with J gene TRBJ2-2, with a possible D match to TRBD2 (6 bases). The specimen was PBMCs from blood, collected about 13 days after vaccination. Here the CDR3 DNA reads TGCGCCAGCAGCTTGGCGATCGGGGGCACCGGGGAGCTGTTTTTT. Translated, it gives CASSLAIGGTGELFF.